A selection of T cell receptor beta chains follows, all from one sample in a study of shared clonotypes between healthy human individuals. Produced via immunoSEQ multiplex PCR; TCRdb's table is partial and in-frame only. This table has some 1,900,000 clones, approximately 94% appearing once. Input material: naive CD8+ T cells sorted from blood. These receptors came from a young man in good health. The CDR3 runs from the conserved cysteine through the conserved F or W. Fields, in order: D gene, V gene, clone size, J gene, CDR3 protein, CDR3 DNA. A D gene is named only where the DNA matches it firmly. Only some rows state a clone size, as once, few, many or a class for expanded clones.

>TRBD1|TRBV9|-|TRBJ1-2
CASSVGTKRDRVLYGYTF
TGTGCCAGCAGCGTCGGAACTAAACGGGACAGGGTTCTTTATGGCTACACCTTC
>TRBD2|TRBV27|-|TRBJ2-7
CASSLSDPASGVYEQYF
TGTGCCAGCAGTTTATCGGATCCGGCTAGCGGGGTGTACGAGCAGTACTTC
>TRBD2|TRBV5-4|-|TRBJ2-3
CASSLVAAGGSTDTQYF
TGTGCCAGCAGCTTGGTGGCGGCGGGAGGGAGCACAGATACGCAGTATTTT
>TRBD1|TRBV18|-|TRBJ2-7
CASSPGTGFYEQYF
TGTGCCAGCTCCCCGGGGACAGGGTTCTACGAGCAGTACTTC
>TRBD1|TRBV2|-|TRBJ1-2
CASSDSTGGNYGYTF
TGTGCCAGCAGTGATTCGACAGGGGGCAACTATGGCTACACCTTC
>-|TRBV7-9|-|TRBJ1-2
CASTHLSLDYGYTF
TGTGCCAGCACCCATCTGTCTTTAGACTATGGCTACACCTTC
>TRBD2|TRBV2|-|TRBJ2-1
CASRRGGSSYNEQFF
TGTGCCAGCAGGCGCGGGGGGAGCTCCTACAATGAGCAGTTCTTC
>TRBD1|TRBV7-9|-|TRBJ1-6
CASSGERTGYNSPLHF
TGTGCCAGCAGCGGGGAGCGGACAGGGTATAATTCACCCCTCCACTTT
>-|TRBV5-6|-|TRBJ2-1
CASSFYPGWNEQFF
TGTGCCAGCAGCTTTTACCCAGGGTGGAATGAGCAGTTCTTC
>-|TRBV5-1|-|TRBJ2-2
CASSLAMIANTGELFF
TGCGCCAGCAGCTTGGCCATGATAGCGAACACCGGGGAGCTGTTTTTT
>-|TRBV11-2|-|TRBJ1-2
CASSFDRLYGYTF
TGTGCCAGCAGTTTCGACAGGCTCTATGGCTACACCTTC
>-|TRBV10-1|once|TRBJ2-3
CASSEAGWDTQYF
TGCGCCAGCAGTGAGGCGGGGTGGGATACGCAGTATTTT
>-|TRBV6-1|-|TRBJ2-7
CASSAITGPSSYEQYF
TGTGCCAGCAGTGCAATTACAGGGCCCAGCTCCTACGAGCAGTACTTC
>TRBD2|TRBV5-1|-|TRBJ2-7
CASSLGTSGRGYEQYF
TGCGCCAGCAGCTTGGGGACTAGCGGGAGGGGCTACGAGCAGTACTTC
>-|TRBV28|-|TRBJ2-3
CASSLGVARDTQYF
TGTGCCAGCAGTTTGGGGGTAGCACGCGATACGCAGTATTTT
>-|TRBV27|-|TRBJ2-5
CASSPNAGAGETQYF
TGTGCCAGCAGTCCAAACGCAGGGGCGGGAGAGACCCAGTACTTC
>-|TRBV28|-|TRBJ1-5
CASSLRGPKRPQHF
TGTGCCAGCAGTTTGCGGGGCCCAAAGAGGCCCCAGCATTTT
>-|TRBV5-6|-|TRBJ2-7
CASTLAGTTPSEQYF
TGTGCCAGCACCTTGGCCGGGACAACTCCATCCGAGCAGTACTTC
>-|TRBV11-2|-|TRBJ2-7
CASSLTLWEQYF
TGTGCCAGCAGCTTAACTCTATGGGAGCAGTACTTC
>TRBD1|TRBV5-6|-|TRBJ2-7
CASNQRVGQGAYEQYF
TGTGCCAGCAACCAAAGAGTCGGACAGGGGGCGTACGAGCAGTACTTC
>TRBD1|TRBV10-1|-|TRBJ1-1
CASSPGTGVTEAFF
TGCGCCAGCAGCCCCGGGACAGGCGTAACTGAAGCTTTCTTT
>TRBD2|TRBV11-2|-|TRBJ2-7
CATERGSSYEQYF
TGTGCCACCGAGCGGGGGAGCTCCTACGAGCAGTACTTC
>TRBD2|TRBV5-1|-|TRBJ2-7
CASSGSSGSRYEQYF
TGCGCCAGCAGCGGATCTAGCGGGTCGCGCTACGAGCAGTACTTC
>-|TRBV6-6|-|TRBJ1-1
CASSYSRGNPNTEAFF
TGTGCCAGCAGTTACTCGAGGGGCAACCCGAACACTGAAGCTTTCTTT
>-|TRBV7-9|-|TRBJ1-4
CASSPPDSATNEKLFF
TGTGCCAGCAGCCCCCCGGACAGCGCAACTAATGAAAAACTGTTTTTT
>-|TRBV15|-|TRBJ1-4
CATSSVNEKLFF
TGTGCCACCAGTTCGGTAAATGAAAAACTGTTTTTT
>TRBD2|TRBV19|-|TRBJ2-7
CASSPRAGGPYEQYF
TGTGCCAGTAGCCCCCGGGCGGGAGGGCCTTACGAGCAGTACTTC
>TRBD2|TRBV9|-|TRBJ2-1
CASSSSPGLGVEQFF
TGTGCCAGCAGCTCCTCGCCGGGACTAGGGGTTGAGCAGTTCTTC
>-|TRBV7-2|-|TRBJ2-5
CASSPTRTAQETQYF
TGTGCCAGCAGCCCAACCCGGACAGCCCAAGAGACCCAGTACTTC
>-|TRBV28|-|TRBJ1-5
CASRLGYSNQPQHF
TGTGCCAGCAGGCTGGGATATAGCAATCAGCCCCAGCATTTT
>TRBD2|TRBV5-4|-|TRBJ2-3
CASSGTSGATDTQYF
TGTGCCAGCAGCGGGACTAGCGGAGCCACAGATACGCAGTATTTT
>TRBD2|TRBV9|once|TRBJ2-7
CASSVGVAGEQYF
TGTGCCAGCAGCGTAGGGGTAGCGGGAGAGCAGTACTTC
>TRBD2|TRBV19|-|TRBJ2-3
CASSPLATDTQYF
TGTGCCAGTAGCCCACTAGCGACAGATACGCAGTATTTT
>TRBD2|TRBV5-1|-|TRBJ2-1
CASSWTSGEHNEQFF
TGCGCCAGCAGCTGGACTAGCGGTGAGCACAATGAGCAGTTCTTC
>-|TRBV27|-|TRBJ2-7
CASSPQGVAGVIEQYF
TGTGCCAGCAGTCCACAGGGGGTAGCGGGAGTAATAGAGCAGTACTTC
>-|TRBV6-1|-|TRBJ1-5
CACMGGAGNQPQHF
TGTGCCTGCATGGGGGGGGCGGGCAATCAGCCCCAGCATTTT
>TRBD2|TRBV7-9|-|TRBJ2-1
CASSLEIAGYNEQFF
TGTGCCAGCAGCTTAGAGATAGCGGGATACAATGAGCAGTTCTTC
>-|TRBV25-1|-|TRBJ1-1
CASSESLGTGMNTEAFF
TGTGCCAGCAGTGAAAGCTTGGGAACGGGGATGAACACTGAAGCTTTCTTT
>-|TRBV4-1|-|TRBJ1-2
CASSQVAGVLHYGYTF
TGCGCCAGCAGCCAAGTGGCAGGGGTCCTACACTATGGCTACACCTTC
>-|TRBV5-6|-|TRBJ2-3
CASSWAFSTDTQYF
TGTGCCTCCTCTTGGGCCTTTAGCACAGATACGCAGTATTTT
>TRBD1|TRBV6-1|-|TRBJ2-7
CASRAGTGAYEQYF
TGTGCCAGCAGGGCCGGGACAGGGGCCTACGAGCAGTACTTC
>TRBD1|TRBV5-4|-|TRBJ2-1
CASSLWGTGMAHEQFF
TGTGCCAGCAGCTTGTGGGGGACAGGCATGGCTCATGAGCAGTTCTTC
>-|TRBV30|-|TRBJ1-1
CAWSKGGLNTEAFF
TGTGCCTGGAGCAAAGGGGGGTTGAACACTGAAGCTTTCTTT
>-|TRBV7-9|-|TRBJ1-2
CASSQTADGLPYGYTF
TGTGCCAGCAGCCAAACGGCCGACGGGCTCCCTTATGGCTACACCTTC
>TRBD2|TRBV10-3|-|TRBJ2-7
CAISDPGGSSGEQYF
TGTGCCATCAGTGATCCGGGAGGGTCCTCAGGCGAGCAGTACTTC